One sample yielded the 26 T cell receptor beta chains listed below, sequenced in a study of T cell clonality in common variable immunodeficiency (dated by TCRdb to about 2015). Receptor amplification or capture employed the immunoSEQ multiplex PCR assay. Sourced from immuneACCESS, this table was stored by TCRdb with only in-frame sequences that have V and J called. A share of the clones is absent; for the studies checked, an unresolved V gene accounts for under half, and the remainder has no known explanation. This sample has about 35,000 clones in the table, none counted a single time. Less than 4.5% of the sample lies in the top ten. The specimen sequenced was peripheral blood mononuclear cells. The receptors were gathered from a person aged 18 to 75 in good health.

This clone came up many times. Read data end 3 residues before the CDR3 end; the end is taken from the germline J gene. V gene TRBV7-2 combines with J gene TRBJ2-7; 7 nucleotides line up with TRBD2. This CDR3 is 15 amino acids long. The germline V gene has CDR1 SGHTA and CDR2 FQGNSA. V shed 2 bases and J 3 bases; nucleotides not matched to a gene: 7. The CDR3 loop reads CASSLSYAGDYEQYF. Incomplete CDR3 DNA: TGTGCCAGCAGCTTATCCTACGCGGGAGACTACGAG. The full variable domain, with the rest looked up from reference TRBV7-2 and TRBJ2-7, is GAGVSQSPSNKVTEKGKDVELRCDPISGHTALYWYRQSLGQGLEFLIYFQGNSAPDKSGLPSDRFSAERTGGSVSTLTIQRTQQEDSAVYLCASSLSYAGDYEQYFGPGTRLTVT.

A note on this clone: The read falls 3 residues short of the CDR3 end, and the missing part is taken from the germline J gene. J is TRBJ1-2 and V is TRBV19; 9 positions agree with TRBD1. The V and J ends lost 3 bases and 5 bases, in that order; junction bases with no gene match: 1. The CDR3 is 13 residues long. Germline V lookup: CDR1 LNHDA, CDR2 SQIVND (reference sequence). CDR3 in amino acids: CASSMGTGYGYTF. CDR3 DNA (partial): TGTGCCAGTAGTATGGGGACAGGGTATGGC.

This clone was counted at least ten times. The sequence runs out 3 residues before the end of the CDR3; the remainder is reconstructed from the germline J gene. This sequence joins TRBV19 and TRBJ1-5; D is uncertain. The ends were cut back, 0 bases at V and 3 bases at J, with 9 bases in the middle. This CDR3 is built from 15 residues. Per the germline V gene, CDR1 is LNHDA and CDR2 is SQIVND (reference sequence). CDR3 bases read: TGTGCCAGTAGTATAGACAGGATATTCAATCAGCCC. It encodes CASSIDRIFNQP. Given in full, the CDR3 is CASSIDRIFNQPQHF. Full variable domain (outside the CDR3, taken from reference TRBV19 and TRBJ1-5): DGGITQSPKYLFRKEGQNVTLSCEQNLNHDAMYWYRQDPGQGLRLIYYSQIVNDFQKGDIAEGYSVSREKKESFPLTVTSAQKNPTAFYLCASSIDRIFNQPQHFGDGTRLSIL.

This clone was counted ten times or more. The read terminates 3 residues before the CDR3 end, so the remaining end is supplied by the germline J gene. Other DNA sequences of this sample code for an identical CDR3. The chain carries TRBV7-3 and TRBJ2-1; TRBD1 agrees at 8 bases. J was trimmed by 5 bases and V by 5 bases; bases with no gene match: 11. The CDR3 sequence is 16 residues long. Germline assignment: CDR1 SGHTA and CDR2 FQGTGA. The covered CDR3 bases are TGTGCCAGCAGCGATTTGGGACAGGTGCTGGACAATGAG. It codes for CASSDLGQVLDNE. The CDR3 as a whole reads CASSDLGQVLDNEQFF.

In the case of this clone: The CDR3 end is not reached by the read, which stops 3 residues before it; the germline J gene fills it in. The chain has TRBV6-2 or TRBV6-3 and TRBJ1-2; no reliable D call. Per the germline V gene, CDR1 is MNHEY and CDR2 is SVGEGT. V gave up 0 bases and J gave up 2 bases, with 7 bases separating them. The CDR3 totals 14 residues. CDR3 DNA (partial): TGTGCCAGCAGTTACTCCTCCGGGAACTATGGC. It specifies CASSYSSGNYG. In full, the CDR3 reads CASSYSSGNYGYTF.

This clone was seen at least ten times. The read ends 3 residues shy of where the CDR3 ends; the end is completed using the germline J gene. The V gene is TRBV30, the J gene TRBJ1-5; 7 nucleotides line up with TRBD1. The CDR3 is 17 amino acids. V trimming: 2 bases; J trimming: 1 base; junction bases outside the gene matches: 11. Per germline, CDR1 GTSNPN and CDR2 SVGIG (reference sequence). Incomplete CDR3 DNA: TGTGCCTGGAGTCGGAGAACAGGGGCAAGGAGCAATCAGCCC. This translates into CAWSRRTGARSNQP. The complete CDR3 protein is CAWSRRTGARSNQPQHF.

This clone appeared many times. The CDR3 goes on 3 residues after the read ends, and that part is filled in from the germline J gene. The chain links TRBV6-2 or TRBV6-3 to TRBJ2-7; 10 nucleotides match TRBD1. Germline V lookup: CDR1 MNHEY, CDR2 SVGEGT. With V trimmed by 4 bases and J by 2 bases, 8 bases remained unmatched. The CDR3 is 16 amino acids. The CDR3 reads CASSSSGTGVPYEQYF. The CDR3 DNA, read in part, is TGTGCCAGCAGTTCCTCCGGGACAGGGGTACCCTACGAG.

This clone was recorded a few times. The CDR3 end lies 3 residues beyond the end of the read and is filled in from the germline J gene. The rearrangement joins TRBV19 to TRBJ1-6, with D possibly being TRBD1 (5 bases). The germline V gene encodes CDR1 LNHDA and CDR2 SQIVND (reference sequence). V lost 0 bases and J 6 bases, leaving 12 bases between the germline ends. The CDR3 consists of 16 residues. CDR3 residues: CASSIDPQGSNSPLHF. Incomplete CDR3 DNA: TGTGCCAGTAGTATAGACCCTCAGGGATCTAATTCACCC.

The covered CDR3 bases are TGCAGTGCTAGATTCGCGGGGGGGCCCAATGAG. Translated, it gives CSARFAGGPNE. The entire CDR3 reads CSARFAGGPNEQFF. The rearrangement uses TRBV20-1 and TRBJ2-1; 9 bases line up with TRBD2. The read is 3 residues too short to cover the CDR3 end, so that end is filled in from the germline J gene. Germline V lookup: CDR1 DFQATT, CDR2 SNEGSKA (reference sequence). Trimming took 2 bases from V and 6 from J; bases not matched to a gene: 5. This CDR3 has 14 residues.

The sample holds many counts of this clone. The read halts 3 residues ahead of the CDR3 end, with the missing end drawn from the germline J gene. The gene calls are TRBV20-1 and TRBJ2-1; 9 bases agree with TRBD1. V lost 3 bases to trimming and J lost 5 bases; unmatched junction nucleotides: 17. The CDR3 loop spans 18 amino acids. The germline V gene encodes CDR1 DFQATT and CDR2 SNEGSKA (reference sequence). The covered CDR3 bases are TGCAGTGCTAGTCTGCCGACAGGGGGTGTATTAACTCACAATGAG. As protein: CSASLPTGGVLTHNE. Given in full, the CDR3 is CSASLPTGGVLTHNEQFF.

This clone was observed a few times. The CDR3 protein is CASSGGQAYQETQYF. The CDR3 DNA, read in part, is TGTGCCAGCAGTGGCGGACAGGCGTACCAAGAGACG. V gene TRBV7-9 combines with J gene TRBJ2-3, with 7 bases that match TRBD1. The read is 3 residues too short to cover the CDR3 end, so that end is filled in from the germline J gene. From germline, CDR1 is SEHNR and CDR2 FQNEAQ (reference sequence). The CDR3 contains 15 residues.

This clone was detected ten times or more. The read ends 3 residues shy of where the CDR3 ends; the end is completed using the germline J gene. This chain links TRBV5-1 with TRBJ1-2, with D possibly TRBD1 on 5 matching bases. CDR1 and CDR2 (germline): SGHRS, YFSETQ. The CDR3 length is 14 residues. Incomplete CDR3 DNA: TGCGCCAGCAGCGACCTCTTAGGGGATGGGGGC. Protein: CASSDLLGDGG. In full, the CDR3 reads CASSDLLGDGGYTF.

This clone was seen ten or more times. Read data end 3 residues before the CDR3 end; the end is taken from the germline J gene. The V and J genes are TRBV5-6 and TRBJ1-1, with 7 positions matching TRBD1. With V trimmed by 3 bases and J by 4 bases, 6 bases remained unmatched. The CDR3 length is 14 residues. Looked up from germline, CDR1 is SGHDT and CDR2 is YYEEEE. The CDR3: CASSSLQGFTEAFF. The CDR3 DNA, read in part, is TGTGCCAGCAGCTCCTTACAGGGGTTCACTGAA.

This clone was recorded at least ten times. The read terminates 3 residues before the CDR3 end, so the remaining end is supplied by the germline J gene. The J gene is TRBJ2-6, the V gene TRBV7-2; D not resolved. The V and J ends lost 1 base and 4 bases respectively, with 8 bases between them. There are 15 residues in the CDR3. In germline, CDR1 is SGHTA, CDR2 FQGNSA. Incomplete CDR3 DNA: TGTGCCAGCAGCTTAGGCGGATCGGGGGCCAACGTC. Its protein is CASSLGGSGANV. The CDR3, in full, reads CASSLGGSGANVLTF.

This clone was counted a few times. The CDR3 region is CASSFRDSSYNDYTF. CDR3 DNA (partial): TGTGCCAGTAGTTTCCGGGACAGCTCCTACAATGAC. The rearrangement links TRBV19 to TRBJ1-2, with 7 bases aligning to TRBD1. The read halts 3 residues ahead of the CDR3 end, with the missing end drawn from the germline J gene. The CDR3 has 15 amino acids. CDR1 LNHDA and CDR2 SQIVND come from the germline V gene (reference sequence).

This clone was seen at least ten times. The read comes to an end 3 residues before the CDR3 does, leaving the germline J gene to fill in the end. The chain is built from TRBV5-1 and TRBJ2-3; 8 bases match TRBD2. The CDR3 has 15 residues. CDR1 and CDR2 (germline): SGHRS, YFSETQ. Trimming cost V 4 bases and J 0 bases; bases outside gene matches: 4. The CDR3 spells CASSPPSGSTDTQYF. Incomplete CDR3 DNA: TGCGCCAGCAGCCCCCCTAGCGGGAGCACAGATACG. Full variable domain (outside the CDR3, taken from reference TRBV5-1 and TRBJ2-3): KAGVTQTPRYLIKTRGQQVTLSCSPISGHRSVSWYQQTPGQGLQFLFEYFSETQRNKGNFPGRFSGRQFSNSRSEMNVSTLELGDSALYLCASSPPSGSTDTQYFGPGTRLTVL.

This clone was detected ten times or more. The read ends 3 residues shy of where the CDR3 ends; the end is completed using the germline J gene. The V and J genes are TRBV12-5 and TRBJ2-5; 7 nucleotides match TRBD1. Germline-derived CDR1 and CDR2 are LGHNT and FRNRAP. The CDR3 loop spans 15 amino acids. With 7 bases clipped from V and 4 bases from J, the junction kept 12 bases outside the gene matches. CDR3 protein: CASARPGPGGETQYF. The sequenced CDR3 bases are TGTGCTAGTGCCCGTCCCGGGCCAGGGGGAGAGACC.

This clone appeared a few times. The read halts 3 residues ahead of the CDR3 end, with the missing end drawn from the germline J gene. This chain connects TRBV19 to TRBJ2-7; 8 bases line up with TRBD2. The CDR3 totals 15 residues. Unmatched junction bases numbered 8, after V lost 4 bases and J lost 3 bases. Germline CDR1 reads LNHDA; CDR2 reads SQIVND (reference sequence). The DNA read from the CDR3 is TGTGCCAGTAGTACACCCGGGACTAGGGACTACGAG. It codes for CASSTPGTRDYE. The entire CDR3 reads CASSTPGTRDYEQYF.

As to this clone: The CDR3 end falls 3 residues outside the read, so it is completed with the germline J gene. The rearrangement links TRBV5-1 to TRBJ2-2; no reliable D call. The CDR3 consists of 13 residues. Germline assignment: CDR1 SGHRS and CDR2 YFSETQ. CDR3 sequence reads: CASSLEANEKLFF. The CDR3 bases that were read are TGCGCCAGCAGCTTGGAAGCTAATGAAAAG.

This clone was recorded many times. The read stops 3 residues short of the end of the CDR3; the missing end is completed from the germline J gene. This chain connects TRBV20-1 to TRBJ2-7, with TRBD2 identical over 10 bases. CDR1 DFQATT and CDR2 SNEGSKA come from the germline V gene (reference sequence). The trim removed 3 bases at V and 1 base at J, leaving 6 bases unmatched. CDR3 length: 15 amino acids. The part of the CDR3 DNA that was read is TGCAGTGCTAGTGTCAGAGCGGGAGGGTCCTACGAG. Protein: CSASVRAGGSYE. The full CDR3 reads CSASVRAGGSYEQYF.

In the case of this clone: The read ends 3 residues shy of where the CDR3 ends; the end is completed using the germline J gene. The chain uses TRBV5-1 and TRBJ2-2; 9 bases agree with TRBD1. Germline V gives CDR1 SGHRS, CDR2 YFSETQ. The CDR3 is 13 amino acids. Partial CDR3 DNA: TGCGCCAGCAGACCAGACAGGGGGACAAAG. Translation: CASRPDRGTK. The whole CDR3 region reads CASRPDRGTKLFF.

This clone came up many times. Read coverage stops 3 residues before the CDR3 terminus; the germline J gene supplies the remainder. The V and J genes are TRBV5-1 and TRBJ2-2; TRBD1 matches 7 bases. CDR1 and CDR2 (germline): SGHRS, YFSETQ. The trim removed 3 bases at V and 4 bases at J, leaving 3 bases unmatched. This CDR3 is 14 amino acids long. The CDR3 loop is CASSSQGFTGELFF. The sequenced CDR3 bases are TGCGCCAGCAGCTCACAGGGGTTCACCGGGGAG.

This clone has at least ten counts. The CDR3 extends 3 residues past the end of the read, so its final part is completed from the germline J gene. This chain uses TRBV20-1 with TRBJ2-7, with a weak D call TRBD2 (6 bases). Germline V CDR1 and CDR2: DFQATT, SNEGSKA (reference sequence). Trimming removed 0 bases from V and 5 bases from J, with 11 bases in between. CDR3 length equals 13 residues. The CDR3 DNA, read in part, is TGCAGTGCTAGAGAGGGGGGTCGCGACGAG. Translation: CSAREGGRDE. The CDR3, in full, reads CSAREGGRDEQYF.

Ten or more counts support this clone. CDR3 bases read: TGTGCCAGCAGTGATTCGGGGGGATTCGGAACTGAA. Residues: CASSDSGGFGTE. The full CDR3 reads CASSDSGGFGTEAFF. The rearrangement links TRBV6-1 to TRBJ1-1; maybe TRBD1 (5 bases). The read terminates 3 residues ahead of where the CDR3 ends, so the germline J gene completes it. V gave up 3 bases and J gave up 5 bases, with 16 bases separating them. The CDR3 contains 15 residues. Per the germline V gene, CDR1 is MNHNS and CDR2 is SASEGT.

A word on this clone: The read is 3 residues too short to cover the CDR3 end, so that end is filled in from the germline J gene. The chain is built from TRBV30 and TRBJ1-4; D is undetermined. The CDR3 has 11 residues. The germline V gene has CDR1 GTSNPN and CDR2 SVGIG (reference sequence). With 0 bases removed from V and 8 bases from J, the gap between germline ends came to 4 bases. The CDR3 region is CAWSVQEKLFF. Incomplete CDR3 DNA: TGTGCCTGGAGTGTACAGGAAAAA. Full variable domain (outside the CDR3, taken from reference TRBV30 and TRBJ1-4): SQTIHQWPATLVQPVGSPLSLECTVEGTSNPNLYWYRQAAGRGLQLLFYSVGIGQISSEVPQNLSASRPQDRQFILSSKKLLLSDSGFYLCAWSVQEKLFFGSGTQLSVL.

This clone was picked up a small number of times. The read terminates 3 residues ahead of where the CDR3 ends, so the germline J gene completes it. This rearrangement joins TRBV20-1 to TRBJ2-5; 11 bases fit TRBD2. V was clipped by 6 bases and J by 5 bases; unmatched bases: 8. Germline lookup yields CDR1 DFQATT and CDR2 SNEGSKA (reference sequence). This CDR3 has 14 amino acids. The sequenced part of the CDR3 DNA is TGCAGTGCCGGGAATAGCGGGAGGGGGGAGACC. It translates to CSAGNSGRGET. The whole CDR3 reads CSAGNSGRGETQYF.